This paragraph covers one TCR beta chain sequence. Its target is not known. The sample comes from a study of cytomegalovirus exposure and HLA in healthy donors. General observations from the study: Beyond CMV serostatus, there was no information to go on about immune exposure. A later analysis, which compared TCR beta chains of equal frequency, found the HLA-associated ones more clonally expanded. Excluded: some indistinguishable V segments such as TRBV6-2 and TRBV6-3.

The CDR3 consists of 18 residues. Germline lookup yields CDR1 SEHNR and CDR2 FQNEAQ (reference sequence). V was trimmed by 1 base and J by 7 bases, leaving 23 bases between them. The PCR employed 60 Vbeta primers together with 13 Jbeta primers. Assay: immunoSEQ multiplex PCR; the TCRdb copy retains only in-frame clones and omits some. The sample has around 95,000 clones, roughly four fifths seen once. This sequence was found in a man under 40 in good health and CMV-seropositive. The rearrangement joins TRBV7-9 to TRBJ2-1, with D maybe TRBD1 (5 bases). The sequencing sample was made of PBMCs. DNA for the CDR3: TGTGCCAGCAGCTTAGTACTTGGGGCAGGGCTTTTTCGGAATGAGCAGTTCTTC. This gives the protein CASSLVLGAGLFRNEQFF.